Below, 19 T cell receptor beta chains from the same sample are listed, as sequenced in a study of shared clonotypes between healthy human individuals. Selected positively for CCR7 and CD45RO-negative, naive CD8 cells excluded terminally differentiated effector memory CD45RA+ cells. Sequencing was performed with immunoSEQ multiplex PCR; in TCRdb, only in-frame clones are kept and a portion is missing. The repertoire holds nearly 600,000 clones, with about 95% as singletons. Material: naive CD8+ T cells sorted from blood. The receptors stem from a young woman in good health.

This chain connects TRBV5-4 to TRBJ2-7; 9 positions match TRBD1. The CDR3 extends over 15 amino acids. V was pared by 4 bases and J by 0 bases, with 5 bases of the junction left unmatched. From germline, CDR1 is SGHNT and CDR2 YYREEE (reference sequence). The CDR3 DNA sequence: TGTGCCAGCAGCCTGGGACAGGGCCTCTCCTACGAGCAGTACTTC. Translating gives CASSLGQGLSYEQYF.

V is TRBV28 and J is TRBJ2-7; 8 nucleotides line up with TRBD2. The CDR3 covers 15 residues. V shed 3 bases and J 3 bases; nucleotides not matched to a gene: 7. CDR1 MDHEN and CDR2 SYDVKM come from the germline V gene. CDR3 nucleotides: TGTGCCAGCAGTTTGCTTCCGGGAGGGATCTACGAGCAGTACTTC. This gives the protein CASSLLPGGIYEQYF.

The chain uses TRBV4-1 and TRBJ2-2, with 7 bases lining up with TRBD1. With 2 bases clipped from V and 6 bases from J, the junction kept 3 bases outside the gene matches. This CDR3 is built from 14 residues. From germline, CDR1 is MGHRA and CDR2 YSYEKL. The CDR3, as DNA: TGCGCCAGCAGCCAACAGGGGGTGGCCGGGGAGCTGTTTTTT. It encodes CASSQQGVAGELFF.

The chain links TRBV5-4 to TRBJ2-7, with 9 bases that match TRBD1. The germline V gene encodes CDR1 SGHNT and CDR2 YYREEE (reference sequence). The CDR3 length is 14 residues. After removal of 1 base from V and 7 bases from J, the junction contained 6 bases not matched to a gene. CDR3 coding DNA: TGTGCCAGCAGCTTGAGGGACAGGGAGTGGGAGCAGTACTTC. This gives the protein CASSLRDREWEQYF.

The chain employs TRBV18 and TRBJ2-6; TRBD1 might be the D (6 bases). CDR1 and CDR2 from the germline V gene are KGHSH and LQKENI. V gave up 6 bases and J gave up 0 bases, with 15 bases separating them. This CDR3 has 17 amino acids. CDR3 in DNA: TGTGCCAGCTCGTCGGGACACGAGAGCTCTGGGGCCAACGTCCTGACTTTC. Amino acids: CASSSGHESSGANVLTF.

The V call is TRBV28, the J call TRBJ2-7; TRBD1 agrees at 8 bases. The CDR3 is 13 amino acids. Germline assignment: CDR1 MDHEN and CDR2 SYDVKM. The ends lost 3 bases at V and 5 bases at J; junction bases unmatched: 3. The CDR3 nucleotides are TGTGCCAGCAGTTTTGAGGACAGGGACGAGCAGTACTTC. Translation gives CASSFEDRDEQYF.

The chain carries TRBV28 and TRBJ2-5, with D possibly TRBD1 on 6 matching bases. This CDR3 comprises 16 residues. Trimming took 4 bases from V and 0 from J, leaving 15 bases between them. The germline CDR1 and CDR2 sequences are MDHEN and SYDVKM. The CDR3 bases are TGTGCCAGCAGTTCCCCTCCCACAGGGTACCAAGAGACCCAGTACTTC. Its protein is CASSSPPTGYQETQYF.

Comments on this clone: Other DNA sequences of this sample code for an identical CDR3. CDR3 in amino acids: CASSPRTGGNQPQHF. DNA of the CDR3: TGTGCCAGCAGCCCTCGGACAGGGGGCAATCAGCCCCAGCATTTT. This chain uses TRBV28 with TRBJ1-5; TRBD1 agrees at 9 bases. This CDR3 has 15 amino acids. Per germline, CDR1 MDHEN and CDR2 SYDVKM. J lost 2 bases, V lost 6 bases, and 5 bases had no gene match. Using reference TRBV28 and TRBJ1-5 for the parts outside the CDR3, the full variable domain is DVKVTQSSRYLVKRTGEKVFLECVQDMDHENMFWYRQDPGLGLRLIYFSYDVKMKEKGDIPEGYSVSREKKERFSLILESASTNQTSMYLCASSPRTGGNQPQHFGDGTRLSIL.

In its sample, this clone was seen once. V usage is TRBV27 and J usage is TRBJ2-5; possibly TRBD2 for D (5 bases). V dropped 1 base and J dropped 1 base, with 19 bases sitting between them. Germline lookup yields CDR1 MNHEY and CDR2 SMNVEV (reference sequence). The CDR3 spans 18 residues. CDR3 nucleotides: TGTGCCAGCAGTTTATTTCCCGCGGGCGGAAGTATCCAAGAGACCCAGTACTTC. It codes for CASSLFPAGGSIQETQYF.

The chain employs TRBV19 and TRBJ1-5; D gene ambiguous. This CDR3 is built from 14 residues. The germline V and J ends were trimmed by 3 bases and 0 bases, with 6 bases remaining between them. Germline V lookup: CDR1 LNHDA, CDR2 SQIVND (reference sequence). Written as DNA, the CDR3 is TGTGCCAGTAGTATCCTCGATAGCAATCAGCCCCAGCATTTT. Translation: CASSILDSNQPQHF.

In this sample, this clone turned up once. The chain combines TRBV11-2 with TRBJ2-7; D ambiguous. The V gene lost 5 bases and the J gene lost 2 bases, with 19 bases spanning the gap. The CDR3 loop spans 16 amino acids. The V gene's germline CDR1 is SGHAT and CDR2 FQNNGV. The CDR3 DNA follows: TGTGCCAGCAGCCCGTTGGACCTCCTCGGCGCCTACGAGCAGTACTTC. Protein sequence: CASSPLDLLGAYEQYF.

The chain recombines TRBV2 with TRBJ1-2, with D possibly TRBD1 on 6 matching bases. CDR3 size: 17 residues. Germline V gene sequence: CDR1 SNHLY, CDR2 FYNNEI. V gave up 3 bases and J gave up 1 base, with 18 bases separating them. Here the CDR3 DNA reads TGTGCCAGCAGTGAGTCGACAGGTCAAGAAAATAACTATGGCTACACCTTC. This codes for CASSESTGQENNYGYTF.

About this clone: Other DNA sequences in the same sample also yield this CDR3. The chain has TRBV27 and TRBJ2-7, with D unresolved. V was pared by 2 bases and J by 3 bases, with 8 bases between. The CDR3 has 13 residues. Germline-derived CDR1 and CDR2 are MNHEY and SMNVEV (reference sequence). CDR3 residues: CASSLGISYEQYF. In DNA form, the CDR3 reads TGTGCCAGCAGTTTAGGGATTAGCTACGAGCAGTACTTC.

The genes are TRBV5-1 and TRBJ2-7, with D perhaps TRBD1 (6 bases). This CDR3 region has 15 residues. The germline gives CDR1 SGHRS, CDR2 YFSETQ. V lost 2 bases to trimming and J lost 3 bases, with 15 bases between them. The CDR3: CASSFLQGTLYEQYF. CDR3 nucleotides: TGCGCCAGCAGCTTTCTCCAGGGGACCCTCTACGAGCAGTACTTC.

J is TRBJ2-1 and V is TRBV5-1, with 8 bases fitting TRBD2. The trim removed 0 bases at V and 4 bases at J, leaving 9 bases unmatched. This CDR3 comprises 17 residues. Per the germline V gene, CDR1 is SGHRS and CDR2 is YFSETQ. CDR3 protein: CASSLAASGSPYNEQFF. As DNA, the CDR3 is TGCGCCAGCAGCTTGGCCGCAAGCGGGAGCCCATACAATGAGCAGTTCTTC.

The J gene is TRBJ2-2, the V gene TRBV5-1; weak D call: TRBD2 (5 bases). The CDR3 loop spans 15 amino acids. From germline, CDR1 is SGHRS and CDR2 YFSETQ. Trimming left V 1 base short and J 7 bases short, with 14 bases between. As DNA, the CDR3 is TGCGCCAGCAGCTTGAATAGGGAGTTAGTCGGGGAGCTGTTTTTT. Protein: CASSLNRELVGELFF. Variable domain in full (rest from reference TRBV5-1 and TRBJ2-2): KAGVTQTPRYLIKTRGQQVTLSCSPISGHRSVSWYQQTPGQGLQFLFEYFSETQRNKGNFPGRFSGRQFSNSRSEMNVSTLELGDSALYLCASSLNRELVGELFFGEGSRLTVL.

The chain combines TRBV30 with TRBJ2-7; D perhaps matches TRBD2 (5 bases). CDR3 length: 13 residues. Trimming pared 3 bases from V and 5 bases from J, leaving 14 bases between. Germline assignment: CDR1 GTSNPN and CDR2 SVGIG (reference sequence). The CDR3 loop is CAWRGGPGHEQYF. For the CDR3, the DNA is TGTGCCTGGAGGGGCGGGCCCGGCCACGAGCAGTACTTC.

The chain uses TRBV15 and TRBJ1-2; D call uncertain. The V and J ends lost 1 base and 5 bases respectively, with 8 bases between them. Germline V gene lookup returns CDR1 LNHNV and CDR2 YYDKDF (reference sequence). The CDR3 is 13 amino acids. The DNA for the CDR3 is TGTGCCACCAGCAGAGCCGCATTTTATGGCTACACCTTC. This encodes CATSRAAFYGYTF.

The J gene is TRBJ2-1, the V gene TRBV5-1, with TRBD2 as a possible D gene (5 bases). This CDR3 contains 16 residues. The V end was cut by 0 bases, the J end by 5 bases, with 15 bases between. CDR1 SGHRS and CDR2 YFSETQ come from the germline V gene. CDR3 residues: CASSLGRRSLDNEQFF. Here the CDR3 DNA reads TGCGCCAGCAGCTTGGGAAGGAGGTCCTTGGACAATGAGCAGTTCTTC.